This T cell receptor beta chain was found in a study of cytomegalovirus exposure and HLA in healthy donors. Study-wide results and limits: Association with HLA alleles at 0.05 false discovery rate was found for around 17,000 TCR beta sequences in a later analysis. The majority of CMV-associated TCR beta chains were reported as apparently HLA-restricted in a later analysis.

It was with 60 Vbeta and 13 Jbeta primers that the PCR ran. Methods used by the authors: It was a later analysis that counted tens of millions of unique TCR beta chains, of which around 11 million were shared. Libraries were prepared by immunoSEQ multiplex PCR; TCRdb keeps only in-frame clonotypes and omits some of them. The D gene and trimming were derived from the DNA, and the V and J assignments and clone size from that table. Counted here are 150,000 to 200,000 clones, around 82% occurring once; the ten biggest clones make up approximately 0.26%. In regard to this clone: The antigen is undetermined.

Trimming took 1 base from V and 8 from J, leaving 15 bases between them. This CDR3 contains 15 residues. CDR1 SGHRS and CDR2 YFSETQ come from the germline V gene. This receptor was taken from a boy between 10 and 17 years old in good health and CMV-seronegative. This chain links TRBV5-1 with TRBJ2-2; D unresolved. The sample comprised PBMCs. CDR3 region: CASSLWQTRSGELFF. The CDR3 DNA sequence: TGCGCCAGCAGCTTGTGGCAGACACGCTCTGGGGAGCTGTTTTTT.